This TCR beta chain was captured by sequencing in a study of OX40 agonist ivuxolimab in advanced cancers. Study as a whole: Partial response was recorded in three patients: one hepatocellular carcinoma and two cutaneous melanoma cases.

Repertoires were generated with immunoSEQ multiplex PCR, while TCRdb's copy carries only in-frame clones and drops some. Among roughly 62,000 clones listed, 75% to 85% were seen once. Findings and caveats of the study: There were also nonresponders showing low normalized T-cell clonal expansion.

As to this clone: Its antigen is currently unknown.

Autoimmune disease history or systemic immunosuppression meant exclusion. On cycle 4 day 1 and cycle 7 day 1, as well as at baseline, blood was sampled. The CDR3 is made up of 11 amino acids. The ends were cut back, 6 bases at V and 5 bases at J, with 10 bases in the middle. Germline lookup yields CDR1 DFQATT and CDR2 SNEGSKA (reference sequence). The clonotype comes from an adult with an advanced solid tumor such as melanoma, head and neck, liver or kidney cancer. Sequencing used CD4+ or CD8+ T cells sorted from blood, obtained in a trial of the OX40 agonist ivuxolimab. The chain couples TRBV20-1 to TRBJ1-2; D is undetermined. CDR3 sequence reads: CSAPGGYGYTF. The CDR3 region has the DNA TGCAGTGCCCCTGGTGGGTATGGCTACACCTTC.